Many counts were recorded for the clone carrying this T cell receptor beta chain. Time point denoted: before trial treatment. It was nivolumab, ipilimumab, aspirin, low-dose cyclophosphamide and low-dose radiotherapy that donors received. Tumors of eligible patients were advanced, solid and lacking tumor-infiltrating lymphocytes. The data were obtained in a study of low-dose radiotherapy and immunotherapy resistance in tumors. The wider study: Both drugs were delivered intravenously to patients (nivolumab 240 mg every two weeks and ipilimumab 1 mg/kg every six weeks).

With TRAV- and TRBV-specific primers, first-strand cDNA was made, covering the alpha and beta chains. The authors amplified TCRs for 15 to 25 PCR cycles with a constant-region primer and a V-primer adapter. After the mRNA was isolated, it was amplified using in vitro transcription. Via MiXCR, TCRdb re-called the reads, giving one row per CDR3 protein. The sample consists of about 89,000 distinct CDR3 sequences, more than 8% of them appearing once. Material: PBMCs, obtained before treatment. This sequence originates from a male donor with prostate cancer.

The CDR3: CSARTGGPGGETQYF. In DNA, the CDR3 is TGCAGTGCTAGAACGGGAGGGCCGGGGGGAGAGACCCAGTACTTC. The chain has TRBV20-1 and TRBJ2-5; TRBD2 matches at 8 bases. Germline V lookup: CDR1 DFQATT, CDR2 SNEGSKA (reference sequence). The V gene end was trimmed by 2 bases and the J gene end by 4 bases; junction bases not matched to a gene: 9. The CDR3 spans 15 residues.